A selection of T cell receptor beta chains follows, all from one sample in a study of cytotoxic CD8 clonotypes in ibrutinib-treated CLL. Sequencing used immunoSEQ multiplex PCR; TCRdb keeps in-frame clones, though not all of them. The data contain tens of thousands of clones, about half of them singletons. The specimen comprised PBMCs, sampled after 12 months of ibrutinib treatment. These receptors were obtained from a human donor with chronic lymphocytic leukemia. Each CDR3 is given with its conserved first and last residue. Each record gives: D gene, J gene, V gene, clone size, CDR3 DNA, CDR3 protein. A D gene is named only where the DNA matches it firmly. A clone size is listed for some rows: how often the clone was seen (once, few, many), or a class if it is expanded.

d_gene: NA
j_gene: TRBJ2-7
v_gene: TRBV11-2
abundance: NA
CDR3nt: TGTGCCAGCAGCTTAGGCGGTAGCTCCTACGAGCAGTACTTC
CDR3aa: CASSLGGSSYEQYF

d_gene: TRBD2
j_gene: TRBJ2-3
v_gene: TRBV7-9
abundance: NA
CDR3nt: TGTGCCAGCAGCTTAGTGCTCCAGACTAGCGGGAGGACCGATACGCAGTATTTT
CDR3aa: CASSLVLQTSGRTDTQYF

d_gene: TRBD2
j_gene: TRBJ2-2
v_gene: TRBV19
abundance: NA
CDR3nt: TGTGCCAGTAGTGGACTAGCGGGAGTTACCGGGGAGCTGTTTTTT
CDR3aa: CASSGLAGVTGELFF

d_gene: NA
j_gene: TRBJ1-2
v_gene: TRBV5-6
abundance: NA
CDR3nt: TGTGCCAGCAGCTTGGTTGAGGGTGCGGACTATGGCTACACCTTC
CDR3aa: CASSLVEGADYGYTF

d_gene: NA
j_gene: TRBJ1-2
v_gene: TRBV6-1
abundance: NA
CDR3nt: TGTGCCAGCAGTCAGGAAGGAGGGGGTAACTATGGCTACACCTTC
CDR3aa: CASSQEGGGNYGYTF

d_gene: NA
j_gene: TRBJ2-2
v_gene: TRBV11-2
abundance: NA
CDR3nt: TGTGCCAGCAGCTTATTAAGGGTTGGGGAGCTGTTTTTT
CDR3aa: CASSLLRVGELFF

d_gene: NA
j_gene: TRBJ2-7
v_gene: TRBV29-1
abundance: NA
CDR3nt: TGCAGCATCCAGGGGGGGTCCTCCTACGAGCAGTACTTC
CDR3aa: CSIQGGSSYEQYF

d_gene: TRBD2
j_gene: TRBJ2-2
v_gene: TRBV11-3
abundance: NA
CDR3nt: TGTGCCAGCAGCTTAGGAGCGGGAGGGCCGAACACCGGGGAGCTGTTTTTT
CDR3aa: CASSLGAGGPNTGELFF

d_gene: NA
j_gene: TRBJ1-2
v_gene: TRBV28
abundance: NA
CDR3nt: TGTGCCAGCAGTCCCGGCCGCTTCGGCTACACCTTC
CDR3aa: CASSPGRFGYTF

d_gene: TRBD1
j_gene: TRBJ2-7
v_gene: TRBV6-6
abundance: NA
CDR3nt: TGTGCCAGCAGTTACCCCGACAGGGCTATGCACGAGCAGTACTTC
CDR3aa: CASSYPDRAMHEQYF

d_gene: NA
j_gene: TRBJ1-1
v_gene: TRBV28
abundance: many
CDR3nt: TGTGCCAGCAGTTTAGCGGCCGGGGAGACTTTCTTT
CDR3aa: CASSLAAGETFF

d_gene: TRBD2
j_gene: TRBJ2-3
v_gene: TRBV11-3
abundance: NA
CDR3nt: TGTGCCAGCAGGACGGGACTAGCGGGAGGGCCAACTCTTCCAGATACGCAGTATTTT
CDR3aa: CASRTGLAGGPTLPDTQYF

d_gene: NA
j_gene: TRBJ2-7
v_gene: TRBV11-2
abundance: NA
CDR3nt: TGTGCCAGCAAGACAGGAACGAAAACCTACGAGCAGTACTTC
CDR3aa: CASKTGTKTYEQYF

d_gene: NA
j_gene: TRBJ2-2
v_gene: TRBV28
abundance: NA
CDR3nt: TGTGCCAGCAGTCCCCCGAACACCGGGGAGCTGTTTTTT
CDR3aa: CASSPPNTGELFF

d_gene: NA
j_gene: TRBJ2-1
v_gene: TRBV11-2
abundance: NA
CDR3nt: TGTGCCAGCAGCGAGACGGACGATTACAATGAGCAGTTCTTC
CDR3aa: CASSETDDYNEQFF

d_gene: NA
j_gene: TRBJ1-1
v_gene: TRBV18
abundance: few
CDR3nt: TGTGCCAGCTCACCACCGAAGAGGGGTCAGGGCACTGAAGCTTTCTTT
CDR3aa: CASSPPKRGQGTEAFF

d_gene: TRBD1
j_gene: TRBJ2-7
v_gene: TRBV4-2
abundance: NA
CDR3nt: TGTGCCAGCAGCCAAGACCGGGACAGGGGACTCCACGAGCAGTACTTC
CDR3aa: CASSQDRDRGLHEQYF

d_gene: NA
j_gene: TRBJ2-2
v_gene: TRBV5-1
abundance: NA
CDR3nt: TGCGCCAGCAAAGAGAAGCGGGTGAACACCGGGGAGCTGTTTTTT
CDR3aa: CASKEKRVNTGELFF

d_gene: NA
j_gene: TRBJ2-4
v_gene: TRBV7-6
abundance: few
CDR3nt: TGTGCCAGCAGCCCTCCGGGGTCCAGAAACATTCAGTACTTC
CDR3aa: CASSPPGSRNIQYF

d_gene: NA
j_gene: TRBJ1-2
v_gene: TRBV9
abundance: NA
CDR3nt: TGTGCCAGCAGCGTAGAGACAGTAGGGAACTATGGCTACACCTTC
CDR3aa: CASSVETVGNYGYTF

d_gene: TRBD1
j_gene: TRBJ2-7
v_gene: TRBV2
abundance: medium-sized
CDR3nt: TGTGCCAGTAACAGGGGTCACGACTCTGAAGAGCAGTACTTC
CDR3aa: CASNRGHDSEEQYF

d_gene: TRBD1
j_gene: TRBJ1-4
v_gene: TRBV7-2
abundance: NA
CDR3nt: TGTGCCAGCAGCTTTAACAGGGGACGGACTAATGAAAAACTGTTTTTT
CDR3aa: CASSFNRGRTNEKLFF